This T cell receptor beta chain originates from a study of blood T cell repertoires in COVID-19. Study as a whole: The United States, Italy and Spain were the sources of the acute and convalescent COVID-19 samples.

Sequenced by immunoSEQ multiplex PCR; TCRdb stores in-frame clones only, minus some. Of about 410,000 clones in the sample, 85% to 90% were seen once. Cohort allocation depended upon clinical history that participants reported. Sequenced material: PBMCs or T cells enriched from blood (not recorded which). The sequence derives from a woman aged 25 to 39 who had recovered from COVID-19.

CDR3 sequence reads: CASSFAGIGNTIYF. In nucleotides, the CDR3 is TGTGCCAGCAGTTTCGCGGGGATCGGAAACACCATATATTTT. This rearrangement joins TRBV28 to TRBJ1-3; D unclear. There are 14 residues in the CDR3. V gave up 3 bases and J gave up 4 bases, with 10 bases separating them. The V gene's germline CDR1 is MDHEN and CDR2 SYDVKM. The full variable domain, completed using reference TRBV28 and TRBJ1-3, is DVKVTQSSRYLVKRTGEKVFLECVQDMDHENMFWYRQDPGLGLRLIYFSYDVKMKEKGDIPEGYSVSREKKERFSLILESASTNQTSMYLCASSFAGIGNTIYFGEGSWLTVV.